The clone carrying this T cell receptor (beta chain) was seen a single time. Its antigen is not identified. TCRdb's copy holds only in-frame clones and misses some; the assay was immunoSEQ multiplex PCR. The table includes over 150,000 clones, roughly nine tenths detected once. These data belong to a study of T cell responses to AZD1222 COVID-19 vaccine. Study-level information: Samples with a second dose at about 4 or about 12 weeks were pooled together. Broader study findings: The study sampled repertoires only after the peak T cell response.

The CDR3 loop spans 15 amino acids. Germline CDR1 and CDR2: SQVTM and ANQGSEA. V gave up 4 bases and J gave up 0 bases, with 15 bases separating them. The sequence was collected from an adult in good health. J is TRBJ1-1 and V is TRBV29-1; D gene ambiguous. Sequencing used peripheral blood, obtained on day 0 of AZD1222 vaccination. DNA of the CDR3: TGCAGCGTTGGGCCGGGGTGGGCGATGAACACTGAAGCTTTCTTT. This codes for CSVGPGWAMNTEAFF.